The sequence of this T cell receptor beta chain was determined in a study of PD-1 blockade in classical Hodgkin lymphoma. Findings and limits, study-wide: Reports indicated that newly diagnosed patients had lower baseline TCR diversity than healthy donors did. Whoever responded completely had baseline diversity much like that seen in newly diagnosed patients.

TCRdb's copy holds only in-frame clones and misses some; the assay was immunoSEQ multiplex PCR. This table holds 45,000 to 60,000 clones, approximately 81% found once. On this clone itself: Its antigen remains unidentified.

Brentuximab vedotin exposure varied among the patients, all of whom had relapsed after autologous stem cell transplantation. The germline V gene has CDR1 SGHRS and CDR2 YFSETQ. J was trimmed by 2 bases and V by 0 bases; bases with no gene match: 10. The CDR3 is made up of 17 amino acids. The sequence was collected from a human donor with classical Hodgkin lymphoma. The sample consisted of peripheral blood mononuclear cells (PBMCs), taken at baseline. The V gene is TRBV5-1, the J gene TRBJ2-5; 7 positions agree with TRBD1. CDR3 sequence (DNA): TGCGCCAGCAGCTTGGCCTCCGCGACAGGGTGGCAAGAGACCCAGTACTTC. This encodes CASSLASATGWQETQYF.